This T cell receptor beta chain was sequenced for a study of T cells after yellow fever vaccination. Study observations and caveats: In post-booster samples, most primary-vaccination clones reappeared (roughly 96% CD4, approximately 91% CD8).

CDR1 is SQVTM, CDR2 ANQGSEA, per germline. The V and J ends lost 6 bases and 5 bases respectively, with 13 bases between them. The CDR3 extends over 12 amino acids. This clonotype was recorded at least ten times. Its matching antigen is unknown. TCRdb passed the 5' RACE reads through MiXCR, listing each CDR3 protein once. Among 400,000 to 450,000 distinct CDR3 sequences, under 20% were seen once, and the ten largest hold roughly a sixth. This clonotype was obtained from a man between 18 and 29 years old who received the YFV17D yellow fever vaccine. The sequencing here drew on PBMCs, taken before the yellow fever booster vaccination. The chain employs TRBV29-1 and TRBJ1-2, with a weak D call TRBD1 (6 bases). The DNA of the CDR3 is TGCAGCGTCCAACAGGGACCTTATGGCTACACCTTC. Encoded protein: CSVQQGPYGYTF.